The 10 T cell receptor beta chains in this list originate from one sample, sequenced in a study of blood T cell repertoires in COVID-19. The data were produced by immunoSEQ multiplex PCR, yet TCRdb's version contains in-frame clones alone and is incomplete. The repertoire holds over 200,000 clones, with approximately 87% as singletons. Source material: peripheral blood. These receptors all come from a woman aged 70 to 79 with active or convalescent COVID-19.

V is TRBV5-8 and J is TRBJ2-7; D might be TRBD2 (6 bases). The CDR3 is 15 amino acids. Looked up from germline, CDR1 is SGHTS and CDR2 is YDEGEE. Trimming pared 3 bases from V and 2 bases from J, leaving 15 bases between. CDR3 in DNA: TGTGCCAGCAGCTCCGGACCGGGGGAAACCTACGAGCAGTACTTC. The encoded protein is CASSSGPGETYEQYF.

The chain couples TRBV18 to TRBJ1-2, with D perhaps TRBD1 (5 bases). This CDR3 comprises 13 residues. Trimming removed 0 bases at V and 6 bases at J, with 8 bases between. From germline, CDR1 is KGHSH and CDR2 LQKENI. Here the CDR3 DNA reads TGTGCCAGCTCACCACCACAGGCCGATGGCTACACCTTC. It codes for CASSPPQADGYTF. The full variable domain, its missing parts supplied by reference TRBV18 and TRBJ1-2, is NAGVMQNPRHLVRRRGQEARLRCSPMKGHSHVYWYRQLPEEGLKFMVYLQKENIIDESGMPKERFSAEFPKEGPSILRIQQVVRGDSAAYFCASSPPQADGYTFGSGTRLTVV.

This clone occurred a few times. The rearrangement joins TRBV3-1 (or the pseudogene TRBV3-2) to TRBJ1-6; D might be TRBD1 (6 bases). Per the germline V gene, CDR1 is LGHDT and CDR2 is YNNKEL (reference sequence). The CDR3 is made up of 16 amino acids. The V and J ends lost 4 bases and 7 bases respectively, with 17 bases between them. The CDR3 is CASSLQGAGENSPLHF. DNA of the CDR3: TGTGCCAGCAGCCTCCAAGGGGCAGGGGAGAATTCACCCCTCCACTTT.

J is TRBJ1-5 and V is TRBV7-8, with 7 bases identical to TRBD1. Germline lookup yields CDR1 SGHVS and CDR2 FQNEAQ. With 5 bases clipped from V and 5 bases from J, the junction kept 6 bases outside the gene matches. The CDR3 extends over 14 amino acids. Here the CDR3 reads CASSGRDSYQPQHF. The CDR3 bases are TGTGCCAGCAGCGGCCGGGACAGCTATCAGCCCCAGCATTTT.

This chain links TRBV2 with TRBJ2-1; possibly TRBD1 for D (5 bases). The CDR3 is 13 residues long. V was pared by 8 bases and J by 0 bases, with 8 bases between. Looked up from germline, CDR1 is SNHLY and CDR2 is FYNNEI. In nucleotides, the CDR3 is TGTGCCAGCGAACAGGCCTCCTACAATGAGCAGTTCTTC. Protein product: CASEQASYNEQFF.

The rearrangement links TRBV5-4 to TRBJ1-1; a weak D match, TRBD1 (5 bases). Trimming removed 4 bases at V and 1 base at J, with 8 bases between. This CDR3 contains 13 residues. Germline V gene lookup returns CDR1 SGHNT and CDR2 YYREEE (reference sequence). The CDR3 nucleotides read TGTGCCAGCAGCCCGGACACGAACACTGAAGCTTTCTTT. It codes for CASSPDTNTEAFF.

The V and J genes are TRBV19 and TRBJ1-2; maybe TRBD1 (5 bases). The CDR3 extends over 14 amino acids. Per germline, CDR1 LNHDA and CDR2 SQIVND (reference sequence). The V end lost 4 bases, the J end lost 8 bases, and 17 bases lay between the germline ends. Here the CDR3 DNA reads TGTGCCAGTAGTAATATAGGCCAGGGCCGAGGCTACACCTTC. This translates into CASSNIGQGRGYTF.

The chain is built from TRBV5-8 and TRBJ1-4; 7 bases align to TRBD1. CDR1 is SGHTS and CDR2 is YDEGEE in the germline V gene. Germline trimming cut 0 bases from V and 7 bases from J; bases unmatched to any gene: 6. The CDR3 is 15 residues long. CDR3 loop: CASSLGLQGIEKLFF. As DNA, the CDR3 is TGTGCCAGCAGCTTGGGTTTACAGGGGATTGAAAAACTGTTTTTT.

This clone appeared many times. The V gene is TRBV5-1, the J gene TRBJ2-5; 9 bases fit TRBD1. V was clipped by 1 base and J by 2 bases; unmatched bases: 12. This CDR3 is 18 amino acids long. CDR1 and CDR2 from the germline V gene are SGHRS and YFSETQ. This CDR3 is CASSLQPPGTGYQETQYF. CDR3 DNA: TGCGCCAGCAGCTTGCAACCCCCCGGGACAGGGTATCAAGAGACCCAGTACTTC.

CDR3 residues: CASSLEGLRNQPQHF. In DNA form, the CDR3 reads TGTGCCAGCAGCTTGGAGGGGTTGCGCAATCAGCCCCAGCATTTT. The V gene is TRBV5-5, the J gene TRBJ1-5; D is possibly TRBD1 (5 bases). Per germline, CDR1 SGHKS and CDR2 YYEKEE (reference sequence). Deletions cut 0 bases from V and 2 bases from J, with 9 bases between. The CDR3 has 15 amino acids.